The present TCR beta chain was sequenced within a study of T-cell reconstitution after alpha-beta-depleted transplantation in children. The CDR3 contains 14 residues. Germline loops: CDR1 MDHEN, CDR2 SYDVKM. The ends lost 6 bases at V and 7 bases at J; junction bases unmatched: 9. Study-wide results and caveats: At around two months after transplant, the alpha-beta T cells were reportedly derived from several hundred expanded clones that came from non-depleted graft cells.

In this sample, this clonotype turned up many times. What it binds is not known. Researchers prepared the TCRbeta library using unique molecular identifiers, the study reports. TCRdb reprocessed the PCR reads with MiXCR, giving one entry per CDR3 protein. Among about 830,000 distinct CDR3 sequences listed, about 15% were seen once. The sequence derives from a male patient between 5 and 17 years old who had a stem cell transplant for acute lymphoblastic leukemia, so the T cells may come from the graft donor. This sequence joins TRBV28 and TRBJ2-1; TRBD1 aligns across 7 bases. The specimen comprised PBMCs, mostly from graft donor cells, sampled 360 days after TCRalphabeta/CD19-depleted stem cell transplant. The CDR3 sequence is CASRTGTVKNEQFF. The CDR3 DNA sequence: TGTGCCAGCAGGACCGGGACAGTAAAAAATGAGCAGTTCTTC.